These 7 T cell receptor beta chains share one sample of origin, sequenced in a study of T cell repertoires in cytomegalovirus infection. One entry per CDR3 protein results from TCRdb running MiXCR on the reads. The table includes some 590,000 distinct CDR3 sequences, approximately 40% detected once. No antigen has been identified for these receptors. The source was cultured PBMCs, collected from culture after CMV antigen stimulation. These receptors were taken from a human donor in good health (CMV status not recorded). Some clones in this sample may be carry-over from other donors' samples.

This chain uses TRBV4-2 with TRBJ2-3; 9 bases fit TRBD2. CDR1 is LGHNA and CDR2 is YNFKEQ in the germline V gene. The CDR3 is made up of 15 amino acids. V dropped 0 bases and J dropped 5; count of bases not matched to a gene: 3. CDR3 in amino acids: CASSQEGLAVDTQYF. CDR3 bases: TGTGCCAGCAGCCAAGAGGGACTAGCTGTAGATACGCAGTATTTT.

V usage is TRBV7-8 and J usage is TRBJ2-2; D call uncertain. Germline assignment: CDR1 SGHVS and CDR2 FQNEAQ. Trimming pared 1 base from V and 3 bases from J, leaving 18 bases between. The CDR3 runs 18 residues. CDR3 coding DNA: TGTGCCAGCAGCTTAGTCGACACCCTACGCGCCTACACCGGGGAGCTGTTTTTT. As protein: CASSLVDTLRAYTGELFF.

J is TRBJ2-3 and V is TRBV6-2 or TRBV6-3; D perhaps matches TRBD2 (5 bases). The V end was cut by 7 bases, the J end by 1 base, with 9 bases between. This CDR3 has 13 residues. CDR1 and CDR2 from the germline V gene are MNHEY and SVGEGT. CDR3 protein: CASTRTGTDTQYF. In DNA form, the CDR3 reads TGTGCCAGCACTCGGACTGGCACAGATACGCAGTATTTT.

The chain links TRBV7-2 to TRBJ2-3, with 7 bases that match TRBD2. Trimming at V came to 2 bases and at J to 6 bases, leaving 17 bases not matched to a gene. Per germline, CDR1 SGHTA and CDR2 FQGNSA. The CDR3 is 18 amino acids. The chain's CDR3 is CASSLWSGLSARKDTQYF. The CDR3 DNA is TGTGCCAGCAGCTTATGGTCGGGACTATCGGCGAGGAAGGATACGCAGTATTTT.

The chain uses TRBV7-6 and TRBJ1-5, with a tentative D call TRBD1 (5 bases). The CDR3 spans 16 residues. CDR1 and CDR2 from the germline V gene are SGHVS and FNYEAQ. The V end was cut by 2 bases, the J end by 7 bases, with 18 bases between. CDR3 nucleotide sequence: TGTGCCAGCAGCTTACAGGGAAGCTCGAATAGGCAGCCCCAGCATTTT. It specifies CASSLQGSSNRQPQHF.

This chain links TRBV18 with TRBJ1-3; D not resolved. Deletions cut 2 bases from V and 0 bases from J, with 11 bases between. The CDR3 has 16 amino acids. Germline-derived CDR1 and CDR2 are KGHSH and LQKENI. CDR3 bases: TGTGCCAGCTCACCAGGGGAATGGAGCTCTGGAAACACCATATATTTT. It translates to CASSPGEWSSGNTIYF.

The chain employs TRBV7-9 and TRBJ1-5; 10 bases agree with TRBD1. CDR3 length: 20 amino acids. The germline CDR1 and CDR2 sequences are SEHNR and FQNEAQ (reference sequence). Trimming removed 4 bases from V and 1 base from J; junction bases left unmatched: 16. CDR3 residues: CASSSSPGQGYFISNQPQHF. The CDR3 nucleotides are TGTGCCAGCAGCTCTTCGCCGGGACAGGGGTATTTTATAAGCAATCAGCCCCAGCATTTT.